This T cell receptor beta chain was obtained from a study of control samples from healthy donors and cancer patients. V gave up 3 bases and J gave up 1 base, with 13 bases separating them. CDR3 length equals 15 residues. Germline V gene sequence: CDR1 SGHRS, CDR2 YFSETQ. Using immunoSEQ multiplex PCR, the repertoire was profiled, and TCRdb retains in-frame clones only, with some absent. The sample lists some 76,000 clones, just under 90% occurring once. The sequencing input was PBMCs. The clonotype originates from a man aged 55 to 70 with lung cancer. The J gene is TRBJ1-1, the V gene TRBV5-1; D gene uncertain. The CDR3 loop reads CASSWDGAKNTEAFF. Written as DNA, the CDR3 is TGCGCCAGCAGCTGGGATGGAGCCAAGAACACTGAAGCTTTCTTT.